This passage covers 32 T cell receptor beta chains from one sample sequenced in a study of CXCR3-negative and CXCR3-positive naive CD8 T cells. cDNA libraries for TRB were generated by 5' RACE incorporating UMI labels. TCRdb re-called the 5' RACE reads and gives one entry per CDR3 protein, without DNA. This listing includes about 56,000 distinct CDR3 sequences. Input material: memory CD8+ T cells from blood. The receptor set was obtained from a human donor in good health. Some clones in this sample may be carry-over from other donors' samples.

The genes are TRBV15 and TRBJ1-5; TCRdb's D call, TRBD1, is unchecked because there is no DNA. The CDR3 extends over 15 amino acids. Germline CDR1 and CDR2: LNHNV and YYDKDF (reference sequence). CDR3: CATSRGRQNNQPQHF.

The chain recombines TRBV29-1 with TRBJ1-4. The CDR3 has 13 amino acids. Germline V lookup: CDR1 SQVTM, CDR2 ANQGSEA. The CDR3 spells CSVDLGTNEKLFF.

This sequence joins TRBV29-1 and TRBJ2-7; the D gene TCRdb calls, TRBD1, cannot be checked with no DNA. Germline lookup yields CDR1 SQVTM and CDR2 ANQGSEA. CDR3 length equals 14 residues. The CDR3 spells CSVETTDRAYEQYF.

The chain combines TRBV9 with TRBJ2-7; as DNA is missing, the TRBD1 call by TCRdb cannot be tested. Germline lookup yields CDR1 SGDLS and CDR2 YYNGEE. This CDR3 is built from 15 residues. This CDR3 is CASSVATGGNYEQYF.

This sequence joins TRBV5-1 and TRBJ2-7; no DNA is available, so the TRBD1 call from TCRdb remains unchecked. The CDR3 covers 16 residues. Germline V gives CDR1 SGHRS, CDR2 YFSETQ. The CDR3 spells CASSFELTGASYEQYF.

The chain has TRBV7-3 and TRBJ2-5; TCRdb proposes TRBD1, but this gene call is untestable without DNA. Germline values: CDR1 SGHTA, CDR2 FQGTGA. The CDR3 has 14 amino acids. The CDR3 sequence is CASSSGGQQETQYF. The full variable domain, rest sourced from reference TRBV7-3 and TRBJ2-5, is GAGVSQTPSNKVTEKGKYVELRCDPISGHTALYWYRQSLGQGPEFLIYFQGTGAADDSGLPNDRFFAVRPEGSVSTLKIQRTERGDSAVYLCASSSGGQQETQYFGPGTRLLVL.

J is TRBJ2-4 and V is TRBV29-1; TCRdb names TRBD2, which stays unverified in the absence of DNA. CDR1 and CDR2 from the germline V gene are SQVTM and ANQGSEA. This CDR3 is built from 19 residues. The CDR3 loop is CSVLGLAGGRTLAKNIQYF.

This sequence joins TRBV4-3 and TRBJ2-3; as DNA is missing, the TRBD2 call by TCRdb cannot be tested. This CDR3 spans 18 amino acids. CDR1 and CDR2 from the germline V gene are LGHNA and YSLEER. The CDR3: CASSQDRTSGGNTDTQYF.

The J gene is TRBJ2-1, the V gene TRBV29-1. Germline V CDR1 and CDR2: SQVTM, ANQGSEA. The CDR3 consists of 13 residues. The CDR3 region is CSVVPVSYNEQFF.

The chain carries TRBV7-9 and TRBJ2-2; as DNA is missing, the TRBD1 call by TCRdb cannot be tested. The length of the CDR3 is 16 residues. Per the germline V gene, CDR1 is SEHNR and CDR2 is FQNEAQ (reference sequence). CDR3 region: CAREPMDRAVTGELFF.

This sequence joins TRBV13 and TRBJ2-7. The germline gives CDR1 PRHDT, CDR2 FYEKMQ (reference sequence). CDR3 size: 11 residues. CDR3 sequence: CASSLLQGQYF.

The chain combines TRBV28 with TRBJ1-5; absent DNA, TCRdb's TRBD1 call cannot be checked. CDR1 and CDR2 from the germline V gene are MDHEN and SYDVKM. The CDR3 loop spans 13 amino acids. CDR3 sequence: CAWKTGVDQPQHF.

The chain recombines TRBV7-3 with TRBJ2-1. The germline V gene has CDR1 SGHTA and CDR2 FQGTGA. This CDR3 contains 14 residues. CDR3 protein: CASSLDGYSNEQFF.

The gene calls are TRBV6-5 and TRBJ1-1; the D gene TCRdb calls, TRBD1, cannot be checked with no DNA. Per the germline V gene, CDR1 is MNHEY and CDR2 is SVGAGI. The CDR3 totals 15 residues. CDR3 sequence reads: CASNYRTDGGTEAFF.

The chain combines TRBV29-1 with TRBJ1-2; TCRdb lists TRBD1, though no DNA is available to test this call. The germline gives CDR1 SQVTM, CDR2 ANQGSEA. The CDR3 is made up of 13 amino acids. The CDR3 region is CSVKADSFYGYTF.

V usage is TRBV29-1 and J usage is TRBJ2-1. The CDR3 contains 13 residues. The germline gives CDR1 SQVTM, CDR2 ANQGSEA. The CDR3 here is CSAREGFPNEQFF.

CDR3 amino acids: CASSSSGRTTGELFF. The chain employs TRBV6-2 or TRBV6-3 and TRBJ2-2; the TCRdb call, TRBD2, lacks DNA for checking. Per the germline V gene, CDR1 is MNHEY and CDR2 is SVGEGT. This CDR3 contains 15 residues.

J is TRBJ2-2 and V is TRBV7-6; the TRBD1 assignment by TCRdb is unverifiable without DNA. CDR3 length: 12 residues. CDR1 and CDR2 from the germline V gene are SGHVS and FNYEAQ. CDR3 sequence: CASGRGGGELFF.

The chain has TRBV6-4 and TRBJ2-2. Germline V gene lookup returns CDR1 MRHNA and CDR2 SNTAGT. CDR3 length equals 17 residues. CDR3 protein: CASSDSSGFPDTGELFF.

The chain employs TRBV6-6 and TRBJ2-5; as DNA is missing, the TRBD1 call by TCRdb cannot be tested. The CDR3 consists of 15 residues. From germline, CDR1 is MNHNY and CDR2 SVGAGI (reference sequence). Here the CDR3 reads CASSYPWEGGETQYF.

This chain links TRBV28 with TRBJ2-5; lacking DNA, the TRBD1 call made by TCRdb goes unchecked. Germline lookup yields CDR1 MDHEN and CDR2 SYDVKM. The CDR3 consists of 15 residues. The CDR3: CASSFGAGAYNEQFF.

The gene calls are TRBV29-1 and TRBJ2-1; lacking DNA, the TRBD2 call made by TCRdb goes unchecked. This CDR3 has 13 amino acids. CDR1 and CDR2 from the germline V gene are SQVTM and ANQGSEA. CDR3 sequence: CSDKRGTYNEQFF.

The CDR3 region is CASSQITRTSGGPYNEQFF. The chain recombines TRBV14 with TRBJ2-1; TCRdb proposes TRBD2, but this gene call is untestable without DNA. Germline V gives CDR1 SGHDN, CDR2 FVKESK. This CDR3 is 19 amino acids long.

The rearrangement uses TRBV4-3 and TRBJ1-1; without DNA, the TCRdb call of TRBD1 cannot be checked. Germline V CDR1 and CDR2: LGHNA, YSLEER. This CDR3 contains 16 residues. The chain's CDR3 is CASSQERPARNTEAFF.

The genes are TRBV27 and TRBJ2-7. Germline V gene data show CDR1 as MNHEY and CDR2 as SMNVEV (reference sequence). This CDR3 is 15 amino acids long. The CDR3: CASSFQRTNSYEQYF.

V and J are TRBV12-3 or TRBV12-4 and TRBJ2-3; TCRdb's assignment of TRBD2 cannot be checked, as there is no DNA. This CDR3 comprises 11 residues. This chain's CDR3 is CASRTGTSKYF.

The J gene is TRBJ2-1, the V gene TRBV19. The length of the CDR3 is 13 residues. Looked up from germline, CDR1 is LNHDA and CDR2 is SQIVND (reference sequence). CDR3 amino acids: CASSITAINEQFF.

This chain uses TRBV7-6 with TRBJ1-4. Germline V gene lookup returns CDR1 SGHVS and CDR2 FNYEAQ. The CDR3 totals 16 residues. This CDR3 is CASSQGRGLYNEKLFF.

This chain connects TRBV27 to TRBJ2-3; TCRdb picks TRBD2, but there is no DNA to check that call. CDR3 length equals 16 residues. In germline, CDR1 is MNHEY, CDR2 SMNVEV (reference sequence). CDR3 sequence: CASSLSKLADTDTQYF.

V and J are TRBV14 and TRBJ2-3. The CDR3 covers 12 residues. The V gene's germline CDR1 is SGHDN and CDR2 FVKESK. The CDR3 sequence: CASSQTDNTQYF. The full variable domain, rest sourced from reference TRBV14 and TRBJ2-3, is EAGVTQFPSHSVIEKGQTVTLRCDPISGHDNLYWYRRVMGKEIKFLLHFVKESKQDESGMPNNRFLAERTGGTYSTLKVQPAELEDSGVYFCASSQTDNTQYFGPGTRLTVL.

V and J are TRBV20-1 and TRBJ1-2. The CDR3 spans 13 residues. In germline, CDR1 is DFQATT, CDR2 SNEGSKA (reference sequence). CDR3 sequence: CSARVTEYYGYTF.

The chain couples TRBV24-1 to TRBJ1-1. The CDR3 spans 13 residues. CDR1 and CDR2 (germline): KGHDR, SFDVKD. CDR3 in amino acids: CATSGGLNTEAFF.